Below are 26 T cell receptor beta chains sequenced from a single sample in a study of a mutant IDH1 vaccine in newly diagnosed glioma (dated by TCRdb to about 2021). The library was obtained by the immunoSEQ multiplex PCR assay. Sourced from immuneACCESS, this table was stored by TCRdb with only in-frame sequences that have V and J called. A share of the clones is absent; for the studies checked, an unresolved V gene accounts for under half, and the remainder has no known explanation. For this sample there are 60,000 or so clones; roughly three quarters appear just once. Roughly 8.4% of the sample is held by the ten biggest clonotypes. For these TCRs, the target antigens are not known. The time point label for this specimen denotes: week 23, last vaccination. A 20-mer mutant IDH1 peptide at 300 micrograms in Montanide made up each vaccine dose, which was injected subcutaneously together with topical imiquimod.

The source material was PBMCs, sampled from a glioma patient whose treatment included an IDH1 peptide vaccine. These receptor sequences come from a woman in her forties with glioma. Some clones in this sample may be carry-over from other donors' samples.

This sequence joins TRBV5-4 and TRBJ2-7; TRBD1 matches at 8 bases. The CDR3 is 14 residues long. Germline CDR1 is SGHNT and CDR2 is YYREEE (reference sequence). V was clipped by 3 bases and J by 4 bases; unmatched bases: 6. The CDR3 coding sequence is TGTGCCAGCAGCTCCCGGGACAGGATTTACGAGCAGTACTTC. It translates to CASSSRDRIYEQYF.

The chain is built from TRBV6-5 and TRBJ1-2; 7 bases line up with TRBD1. CDR1 and CDR2 (germline): MNHEY, SVGAGI. J lost 3 bases, V lost 2 bases, and 3 bases had no gene match. The CDR3 is 14 amino acids. CDR3 nucleotide sequence: TGTGCCAGCAGTTACCAGGGGGGCTACTATGGCTACACCTTC. Protein product: CASSYQGGYYGYTF.

The CDR3 loop is CASSAAANYGYTF. Written as DNA, the CDR3 is TGTGCCAGCAGTGCCGCAGCTAACTATGGCTACACCTTC. The rearrangement links TRBV2 to TRBJ1-2, with D unresolved. V shed 4 bases and J shed 0 bases, with 6 bases lying between them. The CDR3 runs 13 residues. Per germline, CDR1 SNHLY and CDR2 FYNNEI.

This chain joins TRBV10-3 and TRBJ2-2; D gene uncertain. The CDR3 loop spans 14 amino acids. V lost 0 bases to trimming and J lost 6 bases, with 8 bases between them. Germline values: CDR1 ENHRY, CDR2 SYGVKD. CDR3 DNA sequence: TGTGCCATCAGTGAGTCGATACTCCCCGGGGAGCTGTTTTTT. Translating it yields CAISESILPGELFF.

This chain joins TRBV30 and TRBJ2-1; 7 positions agree with TRBD1. Germline V lookup: CDR1 GTSNPN, CDR2 SVGIG (reference sequence). The junction had 5 bases not matched to a gene; V was cut back by 3 bases and J by 3 bases. The CDR3 length is 14 residues. The CDR3 is CAWRSPGGYNEQFF. In DNA form, the CDR3 reads TGTGCCTGGAGAAGCCCAGGGGGCTACAATGAGCAGTTCTTC.

This clone was observed a handful of times. This chain connects TRBV6-5 to TRBJ1-5; D not resolved. The CDR3 is made up of 14 amino acids. Trimming took 0 bases from V and 1 from J, leaving 4 bases between them. CDR1 is MNHEY and CDR2 is SVGAGI in the germline V gene. The CDR3: CASSYSLSNQPQHF. Here the CDR3 DNA reads TGTGCCAGCAGTTACTCGCTCAGCAATCAGCCCCAGCATTTT.

Concerning this clone itself: This specimen includes other DNA sequences encoding the same CDR3. The chain has TRBV5-1 and TRBJ2-7, with TRBD1 matching over 7 bases. Trimming cost V 5 bases and J 3 bases; bases outside gene matches: 2. The CDR3 length is 12 residues. CDR1 is SGHRS, CDR2 YFSETQ, per germline. The CDR3 DNA is TGCGCCAGCAGGGGACAGATCTACGAGCAGTACTTC. This encodes CASRGQIYEQYF.

The genes are TRBV6-1 and TRBJ2-2, with D hard to call. The CDR3 is 14 residues long. Germline loops: CDR1 MNHNS, CDR2 SASEGT. Deletions cut 2 bases from V and 6 bases from J, with 10 bases between. The CDR3 DNA is TGTGCCAGCAGTGAAAGGTCTAGACCCGGGGAGCTGTTTTTT. Translating it yields CASSERSRPGELFF.

The chain uses TRBV10-3 and TRBJ2-7; D is undetermined. This CDR3 comprises 13 residues. The germline V gene encodes CDR1 ENHRY and CDR2 SYGVKD. V lost 5 bases and J 0 bases, leaving 8 bases between the germline ends. CDR3 loop: CAISLDNSYEQYF. In DNA, the CDR3 is TGTGCCATCAGTTTAGACAACTCCTACGAGCAGTACTTC.

Only one count was recorded for this clone. The rearrangement uses TRBV7-9 and TRBJ1-2; D is unresolved. CDR3 length: 16 amino acids. Germline values: CDR1 SEHNR, CDR2 FQNEAQ (reference sequence). The germline V and J ends were trimmed by 3 bases and 4 bases, with 18 bases remaining between them. CDR3 residues: CASSLGYTDVGYGYTF. In nucleotides, the CDR3 is TGTGCCAGCAGCTTGGGATACACAGATGTGGGCTATGGCTACACCTTC.

This chain connects TRBV4-1 to TRBJ1-1; perhaps TRBD1 as D (5 bases). V shed 4 bases and J shed 6 bases, with 9 bases lying between them. The CDR3 totals 12 residues. Germline loops: CDR1 MGHRA, CDR2 YSYEKL. The CDR3: CASSPGTAEAFF. The CDR3 DNA reads TGCGCCAGCAGCCCAGGGACCGCTGAAGCTTTCTTT.

V usage is TRBV29-1 and J usage is TRBJ1-2; D possibly corresponds to TRBD1 (5 bases). The CDR3 length is 13 residues. The germline gives CDR1 SQVTM, CDR2 ANQGSEA. V lost 2 bases, J lost 4 bases, and 11 bases lay in between. The CDR3 loop reads CSVEPTELYGYTF. The CDR3 nucleotides read TGCAGCGTTGAACCGACAGAGCTCTATGGCTACACCTTC.

This rearrangement joins TRBV5-1 to TRBJ1-3; D gene ambiguous. Per the germline V gene, CDR1 is SGHRS and CDR2 is YFSETQ. The CDR3 length is 15 residues. V was pared by 4 bases and J by 0 bases, with 11 bases between. The CDR3: CASSPRTGSGNTIYF. The CDR3, as DNA: TGCGCCAGCAGCCCCCGGACCGGCTCTGGAAACACCATATATTTT. Full variable domain (outside the CDR3, taken from reference TRBV5-1 and TRBJ1-3): KAGVTQTPRYLIKTRGQQVTLSCSPISGHRSVSWYQQTPGQGLQFLFEYFSETQRNKGNFPGRFSGRQFSNSRSEMNVSTLELGDSALYLCASSPRTGSGNTIYFGEGSWLTVV.

The rearrangement links TRBV7-2 to TRBJ1-1, with D perhaps TRBD1 (5 bases). Germline CDR1 reads SGHTA; CDR2 reads FQGNSA. The ends were cut back, 5 bases at V and 7 bases at J, with 20 bases in the middle. The CDR3 contains 15 residues. CDR3 sequence: CASSPTRDRHFEAFF. CDR3 DNA: TGTGCCAGCAGCCCCACCCGGGACCGCCACTTTGAAGCTTTCTTT.

This clone was observed a few times. The V call is TRBV27, the J call TRBJ2-7, with D possibly TRBD2 on 5 matching bases. Trimming took off 2 bases at V and 2 bases at J, with 7 bases between the two ends. Germline loops: CDR1 MNHEY, CDR2 SMNVEV (reference sequence). The CDR3 is 13 residues long. The CDR3 loop is CASSLGRAYEQYF. For the CDR3, the DNA is TGTGCCAGCAGTTTAGGGAGAGCCTACGAGCAGTACTTC.

This clone was seen only once. The genes are TRBV7-2 and TRBJ2-2, with 7 bases identical to TRBD1. This CDR3 contains 14 residues. The germline CDR1 and CDR2 sequences are SGHTA and FQGNSA. Trimming cost V 6 bases and J 1 base; bases outside gene matches: 2. CDR3 DNA: TGTGCCAGCAGTCGGACAGGGAACACCGGGGAGCTGTTTTTT. It is translated as CASSRTGNTGELFF. Full variable domain (outside the CDR3, taken from reference TRBV7-2 and TRBJ2-2): GAGVSQSPSNKVTEKGKDVELRCDPISGHTALYWYRQSLGQGLEFLIYFQGNSAPDKSGLPSDRFSAERTGGSVSTLTIQRTQQEDSAVYLCASSRTGNTGELFFGEGSRLTVL.

This clone occurred a few times. The V gene is TRBV18, the J gene TRBJ1-1; D ambiguous. Trimming removed 3 bases from V and 10 bases from J, with 12 bases in between. CDR3 length: 12 amino acids. CDR1 and CDR2 from the germline V gene are KGHSH and LQKENI. The CDR3 bases are TGTGCCAGCTCACCTGTTAATGAGGCAGCTTTCTTT. As protein: CASSPVNEAAFF.

The rearrangement uses TRBV7-3 and TRBJ2-2, with TRBD2 as a possible D gene (6 bases). Germline CDR1 and CDR2: SGHTA and FQGTGA. This CDR3 has 15 residues. Deletions cut 6 bases from V and 0 bases from J, with 11 bases between. The chain's CDR3 is CASRPRGSNTGELFF. As DNA, the CDR3 is TGTGCCAGCAGGCCACGGGGGTCGAACACCGGGGAGCTGTTTTTT.

CDR3 loop: CASSLEDIENSPLHF. The CDR3 DNA reads TGCGCCAGCAGCTTGGAGGACATAGAAAATTCACCCCTCCACTTT. The chain carries TRBV5-1 and TRBJ1-6, with D perhaps matching TRBD1 (5 bases). CDR3 length: 15 residues. Germline-derived CDR1 and CDR2 are SGHRS and YFSETQ. Trimming took off 0 bases at V and 7 bases at J, with 11 bases between the two ends. Looking up the rest from reference TRBV5-1 and TRBJ1-6 gives the full variable domain: KAGVTQTPRYLIKTRGQQVTLSCSPISGHRSVSWYQQTPGQGLQFLFEYFSETQRNKGNFPGRFSGRQFSNSRSEMNVSTLELGDSALYLCASSLEDIENSPLHFGNGTRLTVT.

The J gene is TRBJ2-6, the V gene TRBV5-6; D might be TRBD1 (5 bases). CDR1 SGHDT and CDR2 YYEEEE come from the germline V gene. V was pared by 0 bases and J by 4 bases, with 14 bases between. The CDR3 consists of 17 residues. CDR3 amino acids: CASSLVRVSAGANVLTF. Here the CDR3 DNA reads TGTGCCAGCAGCTTGGTCAGGGTTTCGGCGGGGGCCAACGTCCTGACTTTC.

The CDR3 DNA follows: TGTGCCAGCACTCCCCTTCATCCCCGGTTGGGCTACGAGCAGTACTTC. Residues: CASTPLHPRLGYEQYF. J is TRBJ2-7 and V is TRBV5-5; D remains ambiguous. Trimming removed 6 bases from V and 3 bases from J, with 22 bases in between. Per germline, CDR1 SGHKS and CDR2 YYEKEE (reference sequence). The CDR3 loop spans 16 amino acids.

This clone was seen only a few times. V and J are TRBV7-3 and TRBJ1-4; D gene ambiguous. The CDR3 sequence is 15 residues long. Germline V gene data show CDR1 as SGHTA and CDR2 as FQGTGA. Trimming left V 5 bases short and J 7 bases short, with 17 bases between. CDR3 sequence (DNA): TGTGCCAGCAGCCCCAGACCCGGGGAGGGTGAAAAACTGTTTTTT. This encodes CASSPRPGEGEKLFF.

This clone occurred once. The rearrangement links TRBV5-1 to TRBJ2-7; D remains unclear. V lost 1 base and J lost 0, with 11 bases in between. This CDR3 region has 15 residues. CDR1 is SGHRS, CDR2 YFSETQ, per germline. The CDR3 DNA follows: TGCGCCAGCAGCTTGCCACAGCTATCCTCCTACGAGCAGTACTTC. The encoded protein is CASSLPQLSSYEQYF.

V and J are TRBV11-1 and TRBJ1-2; no firm D call. CDR3 length equals 13 residues. V was pared by 1 base and J by 6 bases, with 9 bases between. CDR1 is SGHAT and CDR2 is FQDESV in the germline V gene (reference sequence). The CDR3 reads CASSLGGPHGYTF. The CDR3 DNA reads TGTGCCAGCAGCTTAGGAGGGCCCCATGGCTACACCTTC.

The chain combines TRBV30 with TRBJ1-1; no firm D call. Per germline, CDR1 GTSNPN and CDR2 SVGIG (reference sequence). The CDR3 loop spans 13 amino acids. The germline V and J ends were trimmed by 0 bases and 0 bases, with 5 bases remaining between them. The CDR3 is CAWSVQMNTEAFF. The CDR3 nucleotides are TGTGCCTGGAGTGTACAGATGAACACTGAAGCTTTCTTT. The whole variable domain, remainder taken from reference TRBV30 and TRBJ1-1, is SQTIHQWPATLVQPVGSPLSLECTVEGTSNPNLYWYRQAAGRGLQLLFYSVGIGQISSEVPQNLSASRPQDRQFILSSKKLLLSDSGFYLCAWSVQMNTEAFFGQGTRLTVV.

The V and J genes are TRBV18 and TRBJ1-2; 7 positions agree with TRBD1. The CDR3 runs to 18 residues. Germline V gene sequence: CDR1 KGHSH, CDR2 LQKENI. The ends lost 1 base at V and 2 bases at J; junction bases unmatched: 13. The CDR3 nucleotides are TGTGCCAGCTCACCACTACCCGCGCGACAGGGATTAAACTATGGCTACACCTTC. It codes for CASSPLPARQGLNYGYTF.